The subject of this entry is one T cell receptor (beta chain). The target antigen is unknown. This specimen belongs to a study of T cells in localized non-small cell lung cancer. General study points: There was higher T cell clonality in uninvolved adjacent lung than in tumor, and it was highest there. Of the top 100 tumor clones, median around 55 were in adjacent lung, approximately 28 among its top 100. Blood T cell density predicted longer survival; adjacent-lung clonality, shorter. As only one tumor region underwent sequencing, heterogeneity remains possible.

The assay was immunoSEQ multiplex PCR, and TCRdb's table has in-frame clones only and misses some. This sample has roughly 30,000 clones; approximately 91% occur once, and the top ten carry less than 3%. The ends were cut back, 6 bases at V and 4 bases at J, with 15 bases in the middle. CDR1 and CDR2 from the germline V gene are MNHNY and SVGAGI (reference sequence). CDR3 length: 15 residues. The TCR originated in a female donor of 60 years or more with stage I lung adenocarcinoma. The chain uses TRBV6-6 and TRBJ2-2; possibly TRBD2 for D (5 bases). The material sequenced was peripheral blood, taken before any cancer treatment. The CDR3 DNA is TGTGCCAGCAGCCTGAGGGAACTACTCACCGGGGAGCTGTTTTTT. The encoded protein is CASSLRELLTGELFF.